The source of this TCR beta chain is a study of vaccination effects on CD4 cells after COVID-19. Sequencing was performed with immunoSEQ multiplex PCR; in TCRdb, only in-frame clones are kept and a portion is missing. The data contain approximately 23,000 clones, more than 60% of them seen just once; the ten biggest clones take up approximately 8%. The CDR3 sequence is 12 residues long. The V gene lost 8 bases and the J gene lost 1 base, with 5 bases spanning the gap. Under the ViraFEST assay, PBMC were stimulated with viral peptide pools so that antigen-specific CD4+ T cells expanded. Sequencing was performed afterwards. Cells that had been cultured for roughly eleven days were the source of isolated CD4+ T cells. Either the mRNA-1273 or the BNT162b2 vaccine was given to participants as two doses. Remarks on this clone: Its specificity is unknown.

V usage is TRBV12-3 or TRBV12-4 and J usage is TRBJ2-2, with D unresolved. Source: CD4+ T cells from PBMCs cultured with SARS-CoV-2 spike peptides, taken after COVID-19 vaccination. This sequence originates from a human donor who received a COVID-19 vaccine. This CDR3 is CASVENTGELFF. CDR3 sequence (DNA): TGTGCCAGCGTCGAGAACACCGGGGAGCTGTTTTTT.